Each of the 16 T cell receptor beta chains below was sequenced from the same sample in a study of T cell repertoires in cytomegalovirus infection. TCRdb redid the calling of the reads with MiXCR, one entry per CDR3 protein. The sample lists around 310,000 distinct CDR3 sequences, roughly 28% occurring once. These receptors' antigens are unknown. Specimen: cultured PBMCs, collected from culture after CMV antigen stimulation. All receptors derive from a human donor in good health (CMV status not recorded). Some clones in this sample may be carry-over from other donors' samples.

The CDR3 spells CASSQAVNEKLFF. Written as DNA, the CDR3 is TGCGCCAGCAGCCAAGCAGTTAATGAAAAACTGTTTTTT. The chain carries TRBV4-1 and TRBJ1-4; no firm D call. The germline gives CDR1 MGHRA, CDR2 YSYEKL. Trimming pared 1 base from V and 4 bases from J, leaving 4 bases between. The CDR3 totals 13 residues.

This clonotype has a single count. This chain connects TRBV10-3 to TRBJ2-2; D is unclear. The V and J ends lost 4 bases and 7 bases respectively, with 4 bases between them. The CDR3 contains 11 residues. Germline lookup yields CDR1 ENHRY and CDR2 SYGVKD. The CDR3 sequence: CAISVDGELFF. The CDR3 bases are TGTGCCATCAGTGTGGACGGGGAGCTGTTTTTT.

The chain has TRBV7-6 and TRBJ2-7; D is undetermined. The V gene's germline CDR1 is SGHVS and CDR2 FNYEAQ. The CDR3 runs to 12 residues. The V and J ends lost 5 bases and 7 bases respectively, with 12 bases between them. Written as DNA, the CDR3 is TGTGCCAGCAGCCCCGTTGGTCCAGAGCAGTACTTC. Translated: CASSPVGPEQYF.

This clonotype was seen at least ten times. The chain employs TRBV6-1 and TRBJ2-3; the match to TRBD2 covers 9 bases. The CDR3 has 13 amino acids. The germline CDR1 and CDR2 sequences are MNHNS and SASEGT. V gave up 10 bases and J gave up 6 bases; unmatched junction bases: 8. The CDR3 DNA reads as TGTGCCAAGCGGGAGGAGGGGACCGATACGCAGTATTTT. This translates into CAKREEGTDTQYF.

The J gene is TRBJ2-5, the V gene TRBV20-1; D perhaps matches TRBD2 (6 bases). The V gene's germline CDR1 is DFQATT and CDR2 SNEGSKA (reference sequence). The CDR3 consists of 11 residues. V was shortened by 4 bases and J by 5 bases, with 8 bases between the two germline ends. CDR3 nucleotide sequence: TGCAGTGCTACGGGGGTGGAGACCCAGTACTTC. This gives the protein CSATGVETQYF.

The chain is built from TRBV20-1 and TRBJ2-1; D perhaps matches TRBD2 (6 bases). This CDR3 has 13 amino acids. Germline values: CDR1 DFQATT, CDR2 SNEGSKA (reference sequence). V lost 3 bases and J 5 bases, leaving 11 bases between the germline ends. The CDR3 loop reads CSARARRDNEQFF. In DNA form, the CDR3 reads TGCAGTGCTAGGGCAAGGAGGGACAATGAGCAGTTCTTC.

The chain joins TRBV6-1 to TRBJ1-6; maybe TRBD1 (5 bases). Germline V gives CDR1 MNHNS, CDR2 SASEGT. The CDR3 length is 15 residues. V lost 3 bases to trimming and J lost 7 bases, with 13 bases between them. CDR3 residues: CASSEPPYRNSPLHF. The CDR3 nucleotides read TGTGCCAGCAGTGAGCCACCTTACAGGAATTCACCCCTCCACTTT.

In its sample, this clonotype was seen a few times. The genes are TRBV4-1 and TRBJ1-5, with no clear D. The V gene lost 2 bases and the J gene lost 6 bases, with 11 bases spanning the gap. The length of the CDR3 is 14 residues. Germline V CDR1 and CDR2: MGHRA, YSYEKL. For the CDR3, the DNA is TGCGCCAGCAGCCAAACCGAAAGTGGTCAGCCCCAGCATTTT. It yields the protein CASSQTESGQPQHF.

By share, this clonotype counts as medium-sized. The chain carries TRBV12-3 or TRBV12-4 and TRBJ1-1, with 9 nucleotides matching TRBD1. The CDR3 length is 16 residues. V lost 8 bases and J lost 4; bases outside the gene matches: 14. CDR3 sequence (DNA): TGTGCCAGCCCGCAGGGGGGACAGGGAGGCGGCACTGAAGCTTTCTTT. It translates to CASPQGGQGGGTEAFF.

This clonotype has more than one count but fewer than ten. The rearrangement uses TRBV6-1 and TRBJ1-4; D gene unclear. In germline, CDR1 is MNHNS, CDR2 SASEGT. This CDR3 is built from 12 residues. V was pared by 2 bases and J by 4 bases, with 2 bases between. CDR3 protein: CASSERNEKLFF. The CDR3 DNA follows: TGTGCCAGCAGTGAACGTAATGAAAAACTGTTTTTT.

This clonotype has a count of ten or more. V gene TRBV7-3 combines with J gene TRBJ2-5, with 9 bases fitting TRBD1. The CDR3 has 15 residues. Germline loops: CDR1 SGHTA, CDR2 FQGTGA. J lost 2 bases, V lost 5 bases, and 6 bases had no gene match. Here the CDR3 reads CASSRVGTGQETQYF. DNA for the CDR3: TGTGCCAGCAGCCGAGTTGGGACAGGGCAAGAGACCCAGTACTTC.

The sample holds a few counts of this clonotype. The chain is built from TRBV6-5 and TRBJ2-7; D gene uncertain. Trimming took off 3 bases at V and 2 bases at J, with 11 bases between the two ends. The CDR3 has 14 residues. Germline V gene sequence: CDR1 MNHEY, CDR2 SVGAGI. The CDR3 loop reads CASSYGETPYEQYF. The CDR3 region has the DNA TGTGCCAGCAGTTATGGGGAAACTCCCTACGAGCAGTACTTC.

The table lists this clonotype with a few counts. V gene TRBV10-3 combines with J gene TRBJ2-3; 12 positions agree with TRBD2. Germline CDR1 ENHRY, CDR2 SYGVKD. J lost 4 bases, V lost 6 bases, and 8 bases had no gene match. The CDR3 spans 16 residues. The CDR3 protein is CAIRRLAGGSADTQYF. The CDR3 nucleotides are TGTGCCATCAGAAGGCTAGCGGGGGGGTCGGCAGATACGCAGTATTTT.

The chain joins TRBV10-3 to TRBJ2-7, with unresolved D. The CDR3 contains 15 residues. Trimming took off 4 bases at V and 4 bases at J, with 17 bases between the two ends. Per the germline V gene, CDR1 is ENHRY and CDR2 is SYGVKD. CDR3 sequence (DNA): TGTGCCATCAGTGGTTCGTCTCAGGTCACTTACGAGCAGTACTTC. This codes for CAISGSSQVTYEQYF.

The V call is TRBV4-2, the J call TRBJ2-7; maybe TRBD1 (6 bases). Per germline, CDR1 LGHNA and CDR2 YNFKEQ. CDR3 size: 16 residues. V was pared by 2 bases and J by 5 bases, with 19 bases between. The DNA of the CDR3 is TGTGCCAGCAGCCAAACGACAGGCCCCCACTATAACGAGCAGTACTTC. Translation gives CASSQTTGPHYNEQYF.

The J gene is TRBJ2-5, the V gene TRBV7-4; no reliable D call. This CDR3 has 12 residues. Germline V gene lookup returns CDR1 SGHVT and CDR2 SQSDAQ. V was clipped by 5 bases and J by 5 bases, with 9 bases between them. Written as DNA, the CDR3 is TGTGCCAGCAGCCCCTCTGCGGAGACCCAGTACTTC. This encodes CASSPSAETQYF.